This T cell receptor (beta chain) was captured in a study of cytomegalovirus exposure and HLA in healthy donors. Study outcomes and limitations: The authors later linked a missense DCLRE1C variant to TCR beta V- and J-gene trimming. Specificity of a few CMV-associated chains for CMV antigens was verified in vitro. Analyses of presence and absence presupposed an approximately uniform sequencing depth across donors.

60 Vbeta and 13 Jbeta primers were used in PCR. TCRdb keeps only in-frame clones here, not all; method: immunoSEQ multiplex PCR. The top ten hold more than 0.8% of the sample, which has over 200,000 clones, 75% to 90% seen once. This CDR3 has 15 residues. Germline V CDR1 and CDR2: MGHRA, YSYEKL. V lost 6 bases to trimming and J lost 1 base, with 15 bases between them. A word on this clone: Its specificity is unknown.

Sequencing input: PBMCs. This TCR derives from a young woman in good health and CMV-seronegative. V and J are TRBV4-1 and TRBJ1-1; TRBD1 might be the D (5 bases). The CDR3 nucleotides read TGCGCCAGCAGTTCCGCCCTGGACACGAACACTGAAGCTTTCTTT. Its translation: CASSSALDTNTEAFF.